A single sample is the source of the 22 T cell receptor beta chains below, sequenced in a study of T cell repertoires in cytomegalovirus infection. TCRdb independently ran MiXCR on the reads; one entry per CDR3 protein. The repertoire holds roughly 69,000 distinct CDR3 sequences, with around 20% as singletons. Their antigens remain unidentified. Source: CD8+ T cells from cultured PBMCs, taken from culture after CMV antigen stimulation. All receptors derive from a human donor in good health (CMV status not recorded). Some clones in this sample may be carry-over from other donors' samples.

This clonotype appeared a few times. The chain employs TRBV6-2 or TRBV6-3 and TRBJ2-7; possibly TRBD1 for D (6 bases). V lost 0 bases and J lost 2, with 8 bases in between. This CDR3 is built from 14 residues. The V gene's germline CDR1 is MNHEY and CDR2 SVGEGT. CDR3 bases: TGTGCCAGCAGTTACTCGAACAGGGCCTACGAGCAGTACTTC. As protein: CASSYSNRAYEQYF.

This chain joins TRBV3-1 and TRBJ2-1; 13 nucleotides align to TRBD2. CDR3 size: 18 residues. The V gene end was trimmed by 3 bases and the J gene end by 2 bases; junction bases not matched to a gene: 7. The germline CDR1 and CDR2 sequences are LGHDT and YNNKEL (reference sequence). The CDR3 DNA reads as TGTGCCAGCAGCCAGTCGCCGGGACTAGCGGGGCCCTACAATGAGCAGTTCTTC. This gives the protein CASSQSPGLAGPYNEQFF.

V and J are TRBV19 and TRBJ1-1, with D possibly TRBD1 on 5 matching bases. V was cut by 3 bases and J by 5 bases, with 16 bases left in between. The CDR3 covers 15 residues. Per germline, CDR1 LNHDA and CDR2 SQIVND (reference sequence). CDR3 sequence: CASSISGTWGTEAFF. As DNA, the CDR3 is TGTGCCAGTAGTATCTCCGGGACTTGGGGGACTGAAGCTTTCTTT.

The V call is TRBV18, the J call TRBJ2-7; D gene ambiguous. Trimming removed 5 bases at V and 3 bases at J, with 5 bases between. Looked up from germline, CDR1 is KGHSH and CDR2 is LQKENI. CDR3 length equals 11 residues. CDR3 in DNA: TGTGCCAGCTCAGATGGCTACGAGCAGTACTTC. Its protein product is CASSDGYEQYF.

The chain has TRBV7-2 and TRBJ2-5, with D possibly matching TRBD2 (6 bases). Trimming took off 2 bases at V and 4 bases at J, with 11 bases between the two ends. This CDR3 is 14 amino acids long. Per germline, CDR1 SGHTA and CDR2 FQGNSA. CDR3 region: CASSLNARGETQYF. The CDR3, as DNA: TGTGCCAGCAGCTTAAATGCGCGGGGAGAGACCCAGTACTTC.

The chain links TRBV7-8 to TRBJ1-1; the D gene is possibly TRBD1 (6 bases). This CDR3 region has 14 residues. CDR1 is SGHVS, CDR2 FQNEAQ, per germline. Trimming shortened V by 2 bases and J by 4 bases, and 11 bases separated the two germline ends. CDR3 in amino acids: CASSLWGASTEAFF. The CDR3 DNA reads as TGTGCCAGCAGCTTATGGGGGGCGAGCACTGAAGCTTTCTTT.

This clonotype was picked up one time. This chain uses TRBV30 with TRBJ2-3, with a tentative D call TRBD2 (5 bases). This CDR3 has 16 amino acids. CDR1 and CDR2 from the germline V gene are GTSNPN and SVGIG (reference sequence). Between the trimmed V and J ends, which lost 2 bases and 6 bases, there was a span of 21 bases. The CDR3 sequence is CAWSLELSVGTDTQYF. CDR3 bases: TGTGCCTGGAGTCTTGAACTTAGCGTAGGTACGGATACGCAGTATTTT. The full variable domain, its missing parts supplied by reference TRBV30 and TRBJ2-3, is SQTIHQWPATLVQPVGSPLSLECTVEGTSNPNLYWYRQAAGRGLQLLFYSVGIGQISSEVPQNLSASRPQDRQFILSSKKLLLSDSGFYLCAWSLELSVGTDTQYFGPGTRLTVL.

This clonotype was seen more than once but under ten times. The rearrangement joins TRBV12-3 or TRBV12-4 to TRBJ2-7, with D uncertain. This CDR3 spans 13 amino acids. The germline V and J ends were trimmed by 5 bases and 3 bases, with 11 bases remaining between them. CDR3 sequence: CASSPGSIYEQYF. Here the CDR3 DNA reads TGTGCCAGCAGTCCGGGTTCCATCTACGAGCAGTACTTC.

The V gene is TRBV7-9, the J gene TRBJ1-1; 9 bases map to TRBD1. Germline assignment: CDR1 SEHNR and CDR2 FQNEAQ (reference sequence). The CDR3 length is 16 residues. The V and J ends lost 5 bases and 5 bases, in that order; junction bases with no gene match: 12. Written as DNA, the CDR3 is TGTGCCAGCAGCAACGGACAGGGGCGGGGGGGAACTGAAGCTTTCTTT. It yields the protein CASSNGQGRGGTEAFF.

This clonotype was detected only a few times. The V and J genes are TRBV6-2 or TRBV6-3 and TRBJ1-5; D is ambiguous. Trimming left V 3 bases short and J 0 bases short, with 9 bases between. The germline CDR1 and CDR2 sequences are MNHEY and SVGEGT. The CDR3 spans 15 residues. CDR3 sequence (DNA): TGTGCCAGCAGTTATCTTCAGAATAGCAATCAGCCCCAGCATTTT. Protein product: CASSYLQNSNQPQHF.

This clonotype was seen a few times. The chain is built from TRBV2 and TRBJ1-1, with D perhaps matching TRBD1 (5 bases). The CDR3 totals 13 residues. Germline V gene lookup returns CDR1 SNHLY and CDR2 FYNNEI. With 9 bases removed from V and 0 bases from J, the gap between germline ends came to 11 bases. The CDR3 region is CASPMGLNTEAFF. In DNA, the CDR3 is TGTGCCAGTCCCATGGGGCTGAACACTGAAGCTTTCTTT.

This clonotype was detected a few times. As DNA, the CDR3 is TGTGCCAGCAGCTCACGGGGGGGACAGCCCCTCTACAATGAGCAGTTCTTC. This gives the protein CASSSRGGQPLYNEQFF. The rearrangement joins TRBV9 to TRBJ2-1; possible D gene TRBD2, 8 bases. CDR3 size: 17 residues. Trimming left V 4 bases short and J 3 bases short, with 20 bases between. Germline V lookup: CDR1 SGDLS, CDR2 YYNGEE.

The chain joins TRBV9 to TRBJ2-7; maybe TRBD2 (5 bases). The CDR3 is made up of 14 amino acids. The V end lost 4 bases, the J end lost 3 bases, and 14 bases lay between the germline ends. From germline, CDR1 is SGDLS and CDR2 YYNGEE. As DNA, the CDR3 is TGTGCCAGCAGCCCCGGGAACCCTCTCTACGAGCAGTACTTC. Translated, it gives CASSPGNPLYEQYF.

The gene calls are TRBV7-6 and TRBJ2-1; D uncertain. Germline V gene lookup returns CDR1 SGHVS and CDR2 FNYEAQ. The CDR3 totals 13 residues. V lost 5 bases and J 4 bases, leaving 9 bases between the germline ends. The CDR3: CASSPPEYNEQFF. In DNA form, the CDR3 reads TGTGCCAGCAGCCCACCTGAGTACAATGAGCAGTTCTTC. The full variable domain, with the rest looked up from reference TRBV7-6 and TRBJ2-1, is GAGVSQSPRYKVTKRGQDVALRCDPISGHVSLYWYRQALGQGPEFLTYFNYEAQQDKSGLPNDRFSAERPEGSISTLTIQRTEQRDSAMYRCASSPPEYNEQFFGPGTRLTVL.

The chain employs TRBV7-3 and TRBJ1-1; 7 positions match TRBD1. The ends lost 1 base at V and 4 bases at J; junction bases unmatched: 3. This CDR3 comprises 14 residues. The germline V gene has CDR1 SGHTA and CDR2 FQGTGA. In DNA, the CDR3 is TGTGCCAGCAGCTTAAGACAGGGTGGCACTGAAGCTTTCTTT. Protein sequence: CASSLRQGGTEAFF.

The V gene is TRBV4-3, the J gene TRBJ2-7; D call uncertain. The CDR3 totals 15 residues. V lost 0 bases and J 4 bases, leaving 13 bases between the germline ends. CDR1 and CDR2 (germline): LGHNA, YSLEER. The chain's CDR3 is CASSQDFGSLYEQYF. DNA for the CDR3: TGCGCCAGCAGCCAAGATTTTGGGTCATTGTACGAGCAGTACTTC.

The rearrangement uses TRBV7-6 and TRBJ2-7; 10 bases align to TRBD2. The CDR3 covers 15 residues. Germline V CDR1 and CDR2: SGHVS, FNYEAQ. The junction had 6 bases not matched to a gene; V was cut back by 3 bases and J by 4 bases. Here the CDR3 DNA reads TGTGCCAGCAGCTTTGCTAGCGGGAGTAAATACGAGCAGTACTTC. As protein: CASSFASGSKYEQYF.

This clonotype was seen a few times. V usage is TRBV9 and J usage is TRBJ2-1; D is uncertain. The CDR3 is 15 amino acids. Germline CDR1 is SGDLS and CDR2 is YYNGEE. Trimming took 6 bases from V and 4 from J, leaving 17 bases between them. The CDR3 loop is CASTRRAESYNEQFF. CDR3 DNA sequence: TGTGCCAGCACTCGAAGGGCAGAGTCGTACAATGAGCAGTTCTTC.

This clonotype was seen a few times. This chain uses TRBV7-9 with TRBJ1-1; D perhaps matches TRBD1 (6 bases). Deletions cut 1 base from V and 6 bases from J, with 15 bases between. Germline CDR1 reads SEHNR; CDR2 reads FQNEAQ (reference sequence). The CDR3 runs to 15 residues. The CDR3 region has the DNA TGTGCCAGCAGCTTAGGTATGGACAGTAGCGCTGAAGCTTTCTTT. Its protein product is CASSLGMDSSAEAFF.

V gene TRBV6-1 combines with J gene TRBJ2-2, with 8 nucleotides matching TRBD1. This CDR3 comprises 18 residues. Losses at the gene ends were 7 bases for V and 3 bases for J; bases not matched to a gene: 16. CDR1 is MNHNS, CDR2 SASEGT, per germline. CDR3 nucleotide sequence: TGTGCCAGCAATCTCGGACAGGGTCCGACAGAGGACACCGGGGAGCTGTTTTTT. It yields the protein CASNLGQGPTEDTGELFF.

This clonotype was counted between two and nine times. The chain links TRBV7-2 to TRBJ1-1; weak D call: TRBD1 (5 bases). The V end lost 7 bases, the J end lost 10 bases, and 13 bases lay between the germline ends. This CDR3 is built from 11 residues. The germline CDR1 and CDR2 sequences are SGHTA and FQGNSA. Written as DNA, the CDR3 is TGTGCCAGCACCGAGGGGTACGGAGCTTTCTTT. The encoded protein is CASTEGYGAFF.

This clonotype has just a few counts. The chain is built from TRBV6-2 or TRBV6-3 and TRBJ2-1, with D perhaps matching TRBD2 (6 bases). The ends were cut back, 4 bases at V and 1 base at J, with 11 bases in the middle. CDR3 length equals 15 residues. Germline V lookup: CDR1 MNHEY, CDR2 SVGEGT. The CDR3 region is CASSSPSVSYNEQFF. As DNA, the CDR3 is TGTGCCAGCAGTTCACCTAGCGTTTCCTACAATGAGCAGTTCTTC.